This TCR beta chain was sequenced in a study of T cells in Graves' hyperthyroidism and ophthalmopathy. Amplification of TCR beta CDR3 regions was performed using RNA transcripts as template. With the HTBI primer set, the TCR CDR3 went through a first round of RT-PCR. TCRdb called the multiplex PCR reads again in MiXCR, with one record for every CDR3 protein. The sample records approximately 510,000 distinct CDR3 sequences, less than 25% being singletons. Germline V CDR1 and CDR2: DFQATT, SNEGSKA (reference sequence). This CDR3 spans 16 amino acids. V trimming: 6 bases; J trimming: 3 bases; junction bases outside the gene matches: 13.

The V gene is TRBV20-1, the J gene TRBJ2-5, with 10 nucleotides matching TRBD1. Material: blood. The source is a man younger than 35 with Graves' hyperthyroidism. CDR3 in amino acids: CSAGGTGVISEETQYF. CDR3 nucleotide sequence: TGCAGTGCGGGGGGGACAGGGGTAATTTCGGAAGAGACCCAGTACTTC.